These 20 T cell receptor beta chains share one sample of origin, sequenced in a study of blood T cell repertoires in COVID-19. TCRdb keeps only in-frame clones here, not all; method: immunoSEQ multiplex PCR. The table lists some 200,000 clones, about 83% of them singletons, with roughly 1.3% in the top ten. The sample consisted of peripheral blood. The receptors shown here come from a woman younger than 45 with COVID-19, enrolled during active disease.

This chain links TRBV27 with TRBJ1-6; TRBD1 matches at 8 bases. CDR1 MNHEY and CDR2 SMNVEV come from the germline V gene (reference sequence). This CDR3 comprises 16 residues. V dropped 5 bases and J dropped 7; count of bases not matched to a gene: 10. The CDR3 nucleotides are TGTGCCAGCAGTCAACCGGACAGGGTGGGGAATTCACCCCTCCACTTT. Its protein is CASSQPDRVGNSPLHF.

This chain links TRBV7-3 with TRBJ2-1, with 10 bases matching TRBD2. This CDR3 spans 16 amino acids. V was pared by 5 bases and J by 5 bases, with 9 bases of the junction left unmatched. CDR1 is SGHTA and CDR2 is FQGTGA in the germline V gene. In DNA, the CDR3 is TGTGCCAGCAGCCTATACGGGACTAGCGCCCACAATGAGCAGTTCTTC. Translation: CASSLYGTSAHNEQFF.

The gene calls are TRBV7-9 and TRBJ2-7, with D possibly TRBD2 on 6 matching bases. V was trimmed by 3 bases and J by 6 bases, leaving 18 bases between them. The CDR3 consists of 15 residues. Germline V gene sequence: CDR1 SEHNR, CDR2 FQNEAQ (reference sequence). The CDR3 DNA reads as TGTGCCAGCAGCTTGGCGGACCAAGGAGGGCCCGAGCAGTACTTC. This sequence encodes CASSLADQGGPEQYF.

The chain carries TRBV30 and TRBJ1-1, with a possible D match to TRBD1 (5 bases). The CDR3 has 14 amino acids. V was shortened by 0 bases and J by 1 base, with 9 bases between the two germline ends. Per germline, CDR1 GTSNPN and CDR2 SVGIG (reference sequence). The CDR3 protein is CAWSVGQGNTEAFF. CDR3 nucleotide sequence: TGTGCCTGGAGTGTAGGGCAGGGGAACACTGAAGCTTTCTTT.

This sequence joins TRBV25-1 and TRBJ1-2; no clear D. The germline V gene encodes CDR1 MGHDK and CDR2 SYGVNS. With 3 bases removed from V and 4 bases from J, the gap between germline ends came to 9 bases. The CDR3 runs 13 residues. CDR3 coding DNA: TGTGCCAGCAGTGACCCCCGTATCTATGGCTACACCTTC. It specifies CASSDPRIYGYTF.

CDR3 sequence (DNA): TGTGCCAGCAGCTTGGACGGTCTCTCTGGAAACACCATATATTTT. This sequence encodes CASSLDGLSGNTIYF. The chain combines TRBV5-6 with TRBJ1-3; D gene uncertain. CDR1 is SGHDT, CDR2 YYEEEE, per germline. Trimming shortened V by 0 bases and J by 0 bases, and 7 bases separated the two germline ends. The CDR3 spans 15 residues.

This rearrangement joins TRBV29-1 to TRBJ1-5, with TRBD1 matching over 10 bases. CDR3 length: 14 residues. Germline loops: CDR1 SQVTM, CDR2 ANQGSEA. The trim removed 6 bases at V and 5 bases at J, leaving 7 bases unmatched. The CDR3 protein is CSVTLTGGDQPQHF. The CDR3 DNA is TGCAGCGTCACCCTGACAGGGGGCGATCAGCCCCAGCATTTT.

The rearrangement links TRBV18 to TRBJ2-3; TRBD2 aligns across 9 bases. V dropped 3 bases and J dropped 4; count of bases not matched to a gene: 11. Germline loops: CDR1 KGHSH, CDR2 LQKENI. The CDR3 spans 17 residues. CDR3 coding DNA: TGTGCCAGCTCACCTGAGGCTAGCGGGGCTTCGGCAGATACGCAGTATTTT. Amino acid sequence: CASSPEASGASADTQYF.

The J gene is TRBJ2-7, the V gene TRBV12-3 or TRBV12-4; the match to TRBD1 covers 8 bases. V shed 7 bases and J 6 bases; nucleotides not matched to a gene: 5. The CDR3 extends over 12 amino acids. The CDR3 sequence is CASTYTGGEQYF. DNA of the CDR3: TGTGCCAGCACGTATACAGGGGGCGAGCAGTACTTC.

The chain uses TRBV6-5 and TRBJ2-7, with D possibly TRBD1 on 6 matching bases. The V end lost 5 bases, the J end lost 1 base, and 6 bases lay between the germline ends. The CDR3 is 12 residues long. The germline gives CDR1 MNHEY, CDR2 SVGAGI. The CDR3 here is CASSTGSYEQYF. CDR3 in DNA: TGTGCCAGCAGTACAGGGTCCTACGAGCAGTACTTC.

This sequence joins TRBV9 and TRBJ2-1, with a weak D call TRBD2 (6 bases). V lost 0 bases and J lost 4, with 11 bases in between. CDR3 length equals 15 residues. Per the germline V gene, CDR1 is SGDLS and CDR2 is YYNGEE. The CDR3 nucleotides are TGTGCCAGCAGCGTAGGGGGCGGGATATACAATGAGCAGTTCTTC. Its protein product is CASSVGGGIYNEQFF.

For the CDR3, the DNA is TGTGCCAGTAGTACACCAGGGGGCTATCAGCCCCAGCATTTT. Amino acids: CASSTPGGYQPQHF. The V and J genes are TRBV19 and TRBJ1-5; 8 nucleotides agree with TRBD1. V lost 4 bases and J lost 5; bases outside the gene matches: 4. The CDR3 totals 14 residues. Germline-derived CDR1 and CDR2 are LNHDA and SQIVND (reference sequence).

The rearrangement links TRBV29-1 to TRBJ1-1; the D is unclear. V shed 6 bases and J shed 1 base, with 12 bases lying between them. From germline, CDR1 is SQVTM and CDR2 ANQGSEA. This CDR3 has 13 amino acids. The DNA of the CDR3 is TGCAGCGTCGCTGAGGACTGGAACACTGAAGCTTTCTTT. It encodes CSVAEDWNTEAFF.

The gene calls are TRBV24-1 and TRBJ1-2; TRBD1 agrees at 7 bases. The CDR3 covers 16 residues. Germline V gives CDR1 KGHDR, CDR2 SFDVKD. V dropped 4 bases and J dropped 4; count of bases not matched to a gene: 11. The CDR3 loop reads CATSDAGTADAYGYTF. The CDR3 DNA reads as TGTGCCACCAGTGACGCTGGGACAGCTGACGCCTATGGCTACACCTTC.

The CDR3 coding sequence is TGTGCCAGCAGCTTAGACGGGGGTGGAACAGATACGCAGTATTTT. As protein: CASSLDGGGTDTQYF. The chain employs TRBV11-3 and TRBJ2-3; D might be TRBD2 (6 bases). Deletions cut 0 bases from V and 3 bases from J, with 10 bases between. The germline gives CDR1 SGHNT, CDR2 YENEEA. This CDR3 is built from 15 residues.

This chain joins TRBV28 and TRBJ2-1; D possibly corresponds to TRBD1 (5 bases). The CDR3 is 12 residues long. V lost 1 base and J lost 12, with 10 bases in between. Germline CDR1 is MDHEN and CDR2 is SYDVKM. CDR3 amino acids: CASSLSDKRQFF. CDR3 DNA: TGTGCCAGCAGTTTATCGGACAAACGGCAGTTCTTC.

The V and J genes are TRBV19 and TRBJ2-5; TRBD1 matches at 7 bases. CDR3 length: 17 residues. Per germline, CDR1 LNHDA and CDR2 SQIVND (reference sequence). Trimming cost V 4 bases and J 2 bases; bases outside gene matches: 13. CDR3 sequence (DNA): TGTGCCAGTAGTAAGAGGCAGGGGGTCACCCAACAAGAGACCCAGTACTTC. Encoded protein: CASSKRQGVTQQETQYF.

The rearrangement links TRBV2 to TRBJ2-2, with D possibly TRBD2 on 5 matching bases. The ends were cut back, 4 bases at V and 5 bases at J, with 8 bases in the middle. Germline CDR1 SNHLY, CDR2 FYNNEI. CDR3 length equals 13 residues. CDR3 in DNA: TGTGCCAGCAGTGGACTAAATACCGGGGAGCTGTTTTTT. Translating gives CASSGLNTGELFF.

The chain joins TRBV2 to TRBJ1-2; 8 positions match TRBD1. Germline-derived CDR1 and CDR2 are SNHLY and FYNNEI. Trimming took 6 bases from V and 0 from J; bases not matched to a gene: 3. This CDR3 has 14 residues. In DNA form, the CDR3 reads TGTGCCAGCAGGGCGACAGGGGCTAACTATGGCTACACCTTC. This codes for CASRATGANYGYTF.

This clone was seen once. This sequence joins TRBV5-4 and TRBJ1-5, with a tentative D call TRBD1 (5 bases). Trimming stripped 3 bases from V and 4 bases from J, with 14 bases between. This CDR3 is built from 15 residues. Germline V CDR1 and CDR2: SGHNT, YYREEE (reference sequence). CDR3 DNA: TGTGCCAGCAGCTGGGGAGGGGATTTGAATCAGCCCCAGCATTTT. This encodes CASSWGGDLNQPQHF.